What follows describes a single T cell receptor beta chain. The data are from a study of blood T cell repertoires in COVID-19. Looking at the study overall: Sites in the United States, Italy and Spain provided acute and convalescent COVID-19 samples. The analysed material was cDNA or gDNA that came from T cells, B-cell-depleted T cells, or PBMCs.

V dropped 6 bases and J dropped 2; count of bases not matched to a gene: 5. Germline assignment: CDR1 MGHDK and CDR2 SYGVNS. The CDR3 consists of 14 residues. Original analysis: Estimates of nucleated cell counts were drawn from the amplification of reference gene primers. Assay used: immunoSEQ multiplex PCR; TCRdb lists only in-frame clones, some missing. D and trimming come from the DNA, and the V and J calls and clone size come from that table. The data contain nearly 30,000 clones, about nine tenths of them singletons. This receptor was obtained from a man in his 70s with active or convalescent COVID-19. The rearrangement links TRBV25-1 to TRBJ2-3, with 7 bases aligning to TRBD1. Sequenced material: peripheral blood. The CDR3 loop reads CASSRDSLTDTQYF. The CDR3 DNA is TGTGCCAGCAGCCGGGACAGCCTCACAGATACGCAGTATTTT.